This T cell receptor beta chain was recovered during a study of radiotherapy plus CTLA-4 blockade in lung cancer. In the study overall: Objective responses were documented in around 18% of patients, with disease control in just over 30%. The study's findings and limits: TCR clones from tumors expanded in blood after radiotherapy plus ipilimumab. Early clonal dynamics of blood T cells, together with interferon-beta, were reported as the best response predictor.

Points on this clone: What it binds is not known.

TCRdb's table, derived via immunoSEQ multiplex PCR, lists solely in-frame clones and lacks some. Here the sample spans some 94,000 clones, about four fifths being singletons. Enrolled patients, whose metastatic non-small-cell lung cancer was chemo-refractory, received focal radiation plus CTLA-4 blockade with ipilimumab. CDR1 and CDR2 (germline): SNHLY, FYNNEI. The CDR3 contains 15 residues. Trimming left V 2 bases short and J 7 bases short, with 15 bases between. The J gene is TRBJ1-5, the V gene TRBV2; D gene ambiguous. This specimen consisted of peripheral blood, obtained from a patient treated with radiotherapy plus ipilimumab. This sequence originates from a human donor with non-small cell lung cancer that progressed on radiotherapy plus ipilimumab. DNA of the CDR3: TGTGCCAGCAGTGAATGGGTCGGAGGATCCCAGCCCCAGCATTTT. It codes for CASSEWVGGSQPQHF.